This is a list of T cell receptor beta chains from one sample in a study of blood T cell repertoires in COVID-19. The repertoire was sequenced with immunoSEQ multiplex PCR; TCRdb's copy has only in-frame clones and lacks some. The table shows about 490,000 clones, with over 75% occurring only once. The sample consisted of peripheral blood. These receptors all come from a human donor in a cohort sampled during active COVID-19. Each CDR3 is given with its conserved first and last residue. The D gene is left open where the match is weak. Only some rows state a clone size, as once, few, many or a class for expanded clones.

D: NA; V: TRBV7-2; J: TRBJ1-2; size: NA; DNA: TGTGCCAGCAGGGCGGACAGCCTCAGCTATGGCTACACCTTC; CDR3: CASRADSLSYGYTF
D: NA; V: TRBV2; J: TRBJ1-5; size: NA; DNA: TGTGCCAGCAGCAGAAGCAATCAGCCCCAGCATTTT; CDR3: CASSRSNQPQHF
D: TRBD2; V: TRBV19; J: TRBJ2-5; size: NA; DNA: TGTGCCAGTAGTGACGGGGGGTTCGGAGAGACCCAGTACTTC; CDR3: CASSDGGFGETQYF
D: TRBD2; V: TRBV10-3; J: TRBJ2-1; size: NA; DNA: TGTGCCATCACACGCCGATCTAGCGGGAGGCCTTCCATATCGAACTACAATGAGCAGTTCTTC; CDR3: CAITRRSSGRPSISNYNEQFF
D: NA; V: TRBV15; J: TRBJ2-5; size: NA; DNA: TGTGCCACCTCCGGGAACCAAGAGACCCAGTACTTC; CDR3: CATSGNQETQYF
D: TRBD1; V: TRBV29-1; J: TRBJ2-7; size: NA; DNA: TGCAGCGTTGAAGTGGGACAGCACTACGAGCAGTACTTC; CDR3: CSVEVGQHYEQYF
D: NA; V: TRBV2; J: TRBJ1-2; size: NA; DNA: TGTGCCGCCCGAACTACTCTCTATGGCTACACCTTC; CDR3: CAARTTLYGYTF
D: NA; V: TRBV3-1/TRBV3-2; J: TRBJ2-7; size: NA; DNA: TGTGCCAGCAGCCAGGGCGAGAGGGCCGACGAGCAGTACTTC; CDR3: CASSQGERADEQYF
D: TRBD1; V: TRBV30; J: TRBJ2-3; size: NA; DNA: TGTGCCTGGAGAAACAGGGGGCTAGATACGCAGTATTTT; CDR3: CAWRNRGLDTQYF
D: NA; V: TRBV5-1; J: TRBJ2-1; size: few; DNA: TGCGCCAGCAGCTACCAGGCACATGAGCAGTTCTTC; CDR3: CASSYQAHEQFF
D: NA; V: TRBV2; J: TRBJ2-5; size: NA; DNA: TGTGCCAGCAGTGAGAGAGAGACCCAGTACTTC; CDR3: CASSERETQYF
D: NA; V: TRBV28; J: TRBJ1-2; size: NA; DNA: TGTGCCAGCAGTGCCGACCGACTAGATGGCTACACCTTC; CDR3: CASSADRLDGYTF
D: TRBD1; V: TRBV30; J: TRBJ1-6; size: few; DNA: TGTGCCTGGAGAGGACAGGGTGCGGCACCCCTCCACTTT; CDR3: CAWRGQGAAPLHF
D: NA; V: TRBV6-5; J: TRBJ2-7; size: NA; DNA: TGTGCCACCTCCCGGGGTCCCGGTTCGGGCGAGCAGTACTTC; CDR3: CATSRGPGSGEQYF
D: NA; V: TRBV6-2/TRBV6-3; J: TRBJ1-3; size: NA; DNA: TGTGCCAGCAGTTACTCGATGACAGGAGTCAGCTCTGGAAACACCATATATTTT; CDR3: CASSYSMTGVSSGNTIYF
D: NA; V: TRBV14; J: TRBJ2-1; size: NA; DNA: TGTGCCAGCAGCCTCTCTCGGGGTCTGAGCTCCTACAATGAGCAGTTCTTC; CDR3: CASSLSRGLSSYNEQFF
D: TRBD1; V: TRBV9; J: TRBJ2-2; size: NA; DNA: TGTGCCAGCAGCGTTATGGGACAGGGAACCGGGGAGCTGTTTTTT; CDR3: CASSVMGQGTGELFF
D: TRBD2; V: TRBV23-1; J: TRBJ2-1; size: NA; DNA: TGCGCCACCCGAACTAGCGGCTCCTACAATGAGCAGTTCTTC; CDR3: CATRTSGSYNEQFF
D: NA; V: TRBV5-1; J: TRBJ1-5; size: few; DNA: TGCGCCAGCAGCCCAACGGGAGGGTCGATTCAGCCCCAGCATTTT; CDR3: CASSPTGGSIQPQHF
D: NA; V: TRBV12-3/TRBV12-4; J: TRBJ2-7; size: NA; DNA: TGTGCCAGCAGTTACCTAAATTCAGAGCAGTACTTC; CDR3: CASSYLNSEQYF
D: NA; V: TRBV5-1; J: TRBJ2-1; size: NA; DNA: TGCGCCAGCGCAGTGGGGCGCGTCTACAATGAGCAGTTCTTC; CDR3: CASAVGRVYNEQFF
D: NA; V: TRBV6-5; J: TRBJ2-5; size: NA; DNA: TGTGCCAGTCAAAACCGGGAGACCCAGTACTTC; CDR3: CASQNRETQYF
D: NA; V: TRBV5-1; J: TRBJ2-2; size: NA; DNA: TGCGCCAGCAGCTTGGAACTTAACACCGGGGAGCTGTTTTTT; CDR3: CASSLELNTGELFF
D: TRBD2; V: TRBV19; J: TRBJ2-1; size: NA; DNA: TGTGCCAGTAGCGTGGGGGGGAGCTCCTACAATGAGCAGTTCTTC; CDR3: CASSVGGSSYNEQFF
D: TRBD2; V: TRBV24-1; J: TRBJ2-2; size: NA; DNA: TGTGCCACCAGTGAAAGGACTAGCGGGAGTTTCGCCGGGGAGCTGTTTTTT; CDR3: CATSERTSGSFAGELFF
D: NA; V: TRBV9; J: TRBJ1-1; size: NA; DNA: TGTGCCAGCAGCCCGGAGGTGAACACTGAAGCTTTCTTT; CDR3: CASSPEVNTEAFF
D: NA; V: TRBV3-1/TRBV3-2; J: TRBJ1-1; size: NA; DNA: TGTGCCAGCAGCCAAGAACTCGGTTTGAACACTGAAGCTTTCTTT; CDR3: CASSQELGLNTEAFF
D: TRBD2; V: TRBV9; J: TRBJ2-3; size: NA; DNA: TGTGCCAGCAGCGCCGAGGGACTAGCGGCAGCAGATACGCAGTATTTT; CDR3: CASSAEGLAAADTQYF
D: NA; V: TRBV19; J: TRBJ1-4; size: NA; DNA: TGTGCCAGTAGTATTGGGGGCACTAATGAAAAACTGTTTTTT; CDR3: CASSIGGTNEKLFF
D: NA; V: TRBV19; J: TRBJ2-1; size: once; DNA: TGTGCCAGTAGTGGGGGCGGATTCAATGAGCAGTTCTTC; CDR3: CASSGGGFNEQFF
D: NA; V: TRBV9; J: TRBJ1-3; size: NA; DNA: TGTGCCAGCAGCGGGGGGAGGGATGGAAACACCATATATTTT; CDR3: CASSGGRDGNTIYF
D: NA; V: TRBV30; J: TRBJ2-5; size: once; DNA: TGTGCCTGGAGTGTACTATCGGAGACCCAGTACTTC; CDR3: CAWSVLSETQYF
D: TRBD2; V: TRBV6-2/TRBV6-3; J: TRBJ2-5; size: NA; DNA: TGTGCCAGCAGTTCTCGTCTAGCGGGATGGGGTCAAGAGACCCAGTACTTC; CDR3: CASSSRLAGWGQETQYF
D: TRBD2; V: TRBV9; J: TRBJ2-1; size: NA; DNA: TGTGCCAGCAGCGTAGATGGCGGGAGGGCCTACAGTGAGCAGTTCTTC; CDR3: CASSVDGGRAYSEQFF
D: NA; V: TRBV28; J: TRBJ1-2; size: NA; DNA: TGTGCCAGCAGTGGTCCGGGAGGGGTCTATGGCTACACCTTC; CDR3: CASSGPGGVYGYTF